This T cell receptor (beta chain) was observed in a study of blood T cells in healthy people across ages. Each donor was a healthy Caucasian individual from Russia, aged roughly 6 to 95. This clonotype showed up just a few times. The antigen is undetermined. V was cut by 1 base and J by 4 bases, with 8 bases left in between. CDR1 is LGHNA and CDR2 is YNFKEQ in the germline V gene. CDR3 length equals 13 residues. General study results and limits: Calculation of diversity from one million T cells yielded estimates considered to be underestimates.

Then a second PCR, running roughly 7 to 11 cycles, was carried out with a sample-barcoded 5' primer and a J-beta primer mix. Every individual sample yielded 2.5 million or more paired-end reads (each containing CDR3). MiXCR, run by TCRdb on the 5' RACE reads, gives a single entry per CDR3 protein. Here the sample spans roughly 1,800,000 distinct CDR3 sequences, 49% being singletons. This receptor was obtained from a woman aged 40-49 years in good health. This chain joins TRBV4-2 and TRBJ2-7; D might be TRBD2 (5 bases). The sequencing input was blood. CDR3 loop: CASSQGGRYEQYF. DNA of the CDR3: TGTGCCAGCAGCCAAGGTGGGAGATACGAGCAGTACTTC.